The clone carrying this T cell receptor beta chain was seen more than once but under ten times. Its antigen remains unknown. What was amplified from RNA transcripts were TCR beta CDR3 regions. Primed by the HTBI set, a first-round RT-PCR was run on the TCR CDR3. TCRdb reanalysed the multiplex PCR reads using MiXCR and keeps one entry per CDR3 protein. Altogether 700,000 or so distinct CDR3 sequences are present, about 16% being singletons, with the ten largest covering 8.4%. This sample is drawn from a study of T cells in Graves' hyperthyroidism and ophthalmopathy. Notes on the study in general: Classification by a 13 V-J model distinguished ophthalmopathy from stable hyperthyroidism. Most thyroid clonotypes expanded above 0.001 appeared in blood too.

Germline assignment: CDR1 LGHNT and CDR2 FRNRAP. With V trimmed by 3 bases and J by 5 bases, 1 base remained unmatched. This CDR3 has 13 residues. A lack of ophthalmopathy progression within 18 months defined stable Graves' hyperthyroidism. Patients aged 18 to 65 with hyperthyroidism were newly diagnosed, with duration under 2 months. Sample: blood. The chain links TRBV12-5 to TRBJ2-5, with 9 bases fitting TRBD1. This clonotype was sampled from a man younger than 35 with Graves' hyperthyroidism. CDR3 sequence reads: CASGFDRGETQYF. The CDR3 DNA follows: TGTGCTAGTGGTTTCGACAGGGGGGAGACCCAGTACTTC.